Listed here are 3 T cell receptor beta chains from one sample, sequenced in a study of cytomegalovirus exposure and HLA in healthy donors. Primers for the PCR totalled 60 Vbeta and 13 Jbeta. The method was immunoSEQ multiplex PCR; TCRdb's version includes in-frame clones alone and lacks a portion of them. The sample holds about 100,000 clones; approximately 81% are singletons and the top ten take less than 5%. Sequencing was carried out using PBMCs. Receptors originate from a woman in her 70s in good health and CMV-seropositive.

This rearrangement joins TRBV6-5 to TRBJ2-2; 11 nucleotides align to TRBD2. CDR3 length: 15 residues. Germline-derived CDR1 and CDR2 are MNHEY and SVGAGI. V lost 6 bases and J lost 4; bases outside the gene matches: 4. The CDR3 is CASRIAGGPTGELFF. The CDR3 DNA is TGTGCCAGCAGAATAGCGGGAGGGCCCACCGGGGAGCTGTTTTTT.

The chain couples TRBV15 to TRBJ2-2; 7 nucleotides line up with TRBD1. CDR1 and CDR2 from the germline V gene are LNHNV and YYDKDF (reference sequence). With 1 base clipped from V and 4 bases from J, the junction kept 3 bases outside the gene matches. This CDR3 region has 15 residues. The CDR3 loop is CATSRVDRSTGELFF. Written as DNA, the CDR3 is TGTGCCACCAGCAGAGTGGACAGGAGCACCGGGGAGCTGTTTTTT.

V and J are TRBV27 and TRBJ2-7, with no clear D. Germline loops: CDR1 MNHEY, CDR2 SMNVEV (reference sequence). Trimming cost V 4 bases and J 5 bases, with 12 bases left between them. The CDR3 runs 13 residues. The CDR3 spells CASSWAPRNEQYF. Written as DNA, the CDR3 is TGTGCCAGCAGTTGGGCCCCCAGGAACGAGCAGTACTTC.